This T cell receptor (beta chain) was documented in a study of blood T cell repertoires in COVID-19. Study-wide context: Some COVID-19 samples were acute and others convalescent; all came from the United States, Italy and Spain.

CDR1 and CDR2 (germline): MDHEN, SYDVKM. This CDR3 region has 15 residues. V shed 6 bases, J shed 7 bases, and the junction held 9 bases outside the gene matches. Clones were sequenced by immunoSEQ multiplex PCR, and TCRdb holds only the in-frame ones, with some missing. The sample contains about 110,000 clones, 85% to 90% of which appear only once. The clonotype comes from a human donor in a cohort sampled during active COVID-19. Sequencing input: peripheral blood. The chain carries TRBV28 and TRBJ2-7; 13 nucleotides line up with TRBD2. The CDR3 sequence: CASSLPGLAGLEQYF. The CDR3 DNA sequence: TGTGCCAGCAGCCTCCCGGGACTAGCGGGACTGGAGCAGTACTTC. Filled out from reference TRBV28 and TRBJ2-7, the complete variable domain reads DVKVTQSSRYLVKRTGEKVFLECVQDMDHENMFWYRQDPGLGLRLIYFSYDVKMKEKGDIPEGYSVSREKKERFSLILESASTNQTSMYLCASSLPGLAGLEQYFGPGTRLTVT.